This passage covers 16 T cell receptor beta chains from one sample sequenced in a study of CD8+ T cells in alopecia areata. Sequencing relied on a cDNA template that was reverse transcribed from extracted RNA. Libraries were prepared by immunoSEQ multiplex PCR; TCRdb keeps only in-frame clonotypes and omits some of them. The data hold 200,000 or so clones, with over 45% observed a single time. The sample's treatment: oral pan-JAK inhibitor, 5-10 mg twice daily. Sequenced material: CD4+ T cells sorted from blood, taken at week 24, from a patient treated with tofacitinib. The source of these receptors is a human donor with alopecia areata.

The chain recombines TRBV27 with TRBJ2-2; the D is unclear. Trimming cost V 6 bases and J 1 base, with 0 bases left between them. Germline V gene lookup returns CDR1 MNHEY and CDR2 SMNVEV (reference sequence). There are 11 residues in the CDR3. CDR3 DNA sequence: TGTGCCAGCAGGAACACCGGGGAGCTGTTTTTT. Its translation is CASRNTGELFF.

This clone was seen a few times. CDR3 in amino acids: CASSPPTGGGRETQYF. CDR3 DNA sequence: TGTGCCAGCTCACCGCCTACAGGGGGAGGCAGGGAGACCCAGTACTTC. The rearrangement uses TRBV18 and TRBJ2-5; 8 nucleotides align to TRBD1. The CDR3 consists of 16 residues. Germline CDR1 is KGHSH and CDR2 is LQKENI. V shed 3 bases and J 5 bases; nucleotides not matched to a gene: 11.

This clone was detected only a few times. This chain uses TRBV6-5 with TRBJ1-2; D is possibly TRBD1 (6 bases). Germline CDR1 reads MNHEY; CDR2 reads SVGAGI. This CDR3 is 14 amino acids long. Trimming took off 0 bases at V and 4 bases at J, with 9 bases between the two ends. This CDR3 is CASSYSIGGYGYTF. In DNA, the CDR3 is TGTGCCAGCAGTTACTCGATAGGGGGCTATGGCTACACCTTC.

This clone was seen more than once but under ten times. The J gene is TRBJ2-5, the V gene TRBV14; no clear D. The CDR3 covers 13 residues. V gave up 1 base and J gave up 5 bases, with 8 bases separating them. The germline CDR1 and CDR2 sequences are SGHDN and FVKESK. In DNA form, the CDR3 reads TGTGCCAGCAGCCAAGGCGTATTGGAGACCCAGTACTTC. This translates into CASSQGVLETQYF.

The chain joins TRBV5-1 to TRBJ2-5; D is unclear. Trimming stripped 1 base from V and 5 bases from J, with 12 bases between. Germline lookup yields CDR1 SGHRS and CDR2 YFSETQ. The CDR3 is 14 residues long. The CDR3 sequence is CASSLLQEGETQYF. The CDR3 DNA reads as TGCGCCAGCAGCTTGCTCCAGGAAGGGGAGACCCAGTACTTC.

The chain links TRBV10-3 to TRBJ2-7; D might be TRBD1 or TRBD2, each matching 5 bases. Germline assignment: CDR1 ENHRY and CDR2 SYGVKD. The V gene lost 6 bases and the J gene lost 7 bases, with 13 bases spanning the gap. The CDR3 has 12 residues. In nucleotides, the CDR3 is TGTGCCATCAGGGGGCGATCGGGAGAGCAGTACTTC. Translating gives CAIRGRSGEQYF.

This clone was seen a few times. V and J are TRBV2 and TRBJ2-1, with 7 bases fitting TRBD1. Germline values: CDR1 SNHLY, CDR2 FYNNEI. CDR3 size: 14 residues. Germline trimming cut 5 bases from V and 7 bases from J; bases unmatched to any gene: 8. Here the CDR3 DNA reads TGTGCCAGCAGTCCCGGACAGGAACTTAATGAGCAGTTCTTC. Encoded protein: CASSPGQELNEQFF.

V gene TRBV30 combines with J gene TRBJ2-5; 7 positions agree with TRBD2. Germline V gives CDR1 GTSNPN, CDR2 SVGIG (reference sequence). The CDR3 totals 13 residues. V trimming: 3 bases; J trimming: 5 bases; junction bases outside the gene matches: 6. The DNA for the CDR3 is TGTGCCTGGAGACGGGGGGTCTTGGAGACCCAGTACTTC. Residues: CAWRRGVLETQYF.

This chain connects TRBV7-6 to TRBJ2-5; D possibly corresponds to TRBD2 (6 bases). CDR1 is SGHVS, CDR2 FNYEAQ, per germline. V was clipped by 5 bases and J by 0 bases, with 13 bases between them. CDR3 length: 15 amino acids. The CDR3 spells CASSRAIADQETQYF. The CDR3 DNA is TGTGCCAGCAGCCGTGCAATAGCGGACCAAGAGACCCAGTACTTC. Based on the CDR3 plus reference TRBV7-6 and TRBJ2-5, the full variable domain is GAGVSQSPRYKVTKRGQDVALRCDPISGHVSLYWYRQALGQGPEFLTYFNYEAQQDKSGLPNDRFSAERPEGSISTLTIQRTEQRDSAMYRCASSRAIADQETQYFGPGTRLLVL.

This clone has only a few counts. The V call is TRBV29-1, the J call TRBJ2-2; TRBD2 matches at 11 bases. V dropped 4 bases and J dropped 5; count of bases not matched to a gene: 0. Germline CDR1 SQVTM, CDR2 ANQGSEA. This CDR3 has 13 amino acids. The CDR3 loop is CSVGTSGTGELFF. The CDR3 region has the DNA TGCAGCGTTGGGACTAGCGGGACCGGGGAGCTGTTTTTT.

The gene calls are TRBV6-6 and TRBJ2-5; D unresolved. With 10 bases removed from V and 5 bases from J, the gap between germline ends came to 23 bases. Germline CDR1 reads MNHNY; CDR2 reads SVGAGI (reference sequence). The CDR3 runs to 15 residues. The CDR3 sequence: CATKGTAPGWETQYF. CDR3 coding DNA: TGTGCCACCAAGGGAACGGCCCCTGGGTGGGAGACCCAGTACTTC.

The V gene is TRBV19, the J gene TRBJ1-1; the D is unclear. The CDR3 loop spans 14 amino acids. Trimming removed 7 bases at V and 0 bases at J, with 12 bases between. Germline CDR1 and CDR2: LNHDA and SQIVND (reference sequence). CDR3 nucleotides: TGTGCCAGTATGTCACTTCCCATGAACACTGAAGCTTTCTTT. Translation gives CASMSLPMNTEAFF.

The chain links TRBV30 to TRBJ2-7; TRBD2 matches 8 bases. In germline, CDR1 is GTSNPN, CDR2 SVGIG (reference sequence). This CDR3 has 15 residues. V lost 5 bases, J lost 2 bases, and 11 bases stayed unmatched. In DNA, the CDR3 is TGTGCCTGGGGAGGGAGAGCGGGAGCAGCCTACGAGCAGTACTTC. This codes for CAWGGRAGAAYEQYF.

V and J are TRBV2 and TRBJ2-7; 7 bases map to TRBD2. The V segment lost 8 bases and the J segment 9 bases; nucleotides outside the gene matches: 19. Germline CDR1 is SNHLY and CDR2 is FYNNEI. CDR3 size: 15 residues. This CDR3 reads CASGAEAGFGFGQYF. The DNA of the CDR3 is TGTGCCAGCGGGGCGGAAGCGGGATTTGGGTTCGGGCAGTACTTC.

The V gene is TRBV4-1, the J gene TRBJ2-2; no reliable D call. Germline-derived CDR1 and CDR2 are MGHRA and YSYEKL. V was clipped by 4 bases and J by 0 bases, with 6 bases between them. The CDR3 length is 14 residues. The CDR3 spells CASSRIPNTGELFF. In nucleotides, the CDR3 is TGCGCCAGCAGCCGAATCCCGAACACCGGGGAGCTGTTTTTT.

This clone was found many times. The V gene is TRBV7-9, the J gene TRBJ2-5; the D call may be TRBD1 or TRBD2 (6 bases each). The CDR3 consists of 15 residues. V was cut by 3 bases and J by 5 bases, with 16 bases left in between. The V gene's germline CDR1 is SEHNR and CDR2 FQNEAQ (reference sequence). CDR3 region: CASSFRGSGDETQYF. CDR3 DNA sequence: TGTGCCAGCAGCTTTCGGGGGTCAGGGGACGAGACCCAGTACTTC.